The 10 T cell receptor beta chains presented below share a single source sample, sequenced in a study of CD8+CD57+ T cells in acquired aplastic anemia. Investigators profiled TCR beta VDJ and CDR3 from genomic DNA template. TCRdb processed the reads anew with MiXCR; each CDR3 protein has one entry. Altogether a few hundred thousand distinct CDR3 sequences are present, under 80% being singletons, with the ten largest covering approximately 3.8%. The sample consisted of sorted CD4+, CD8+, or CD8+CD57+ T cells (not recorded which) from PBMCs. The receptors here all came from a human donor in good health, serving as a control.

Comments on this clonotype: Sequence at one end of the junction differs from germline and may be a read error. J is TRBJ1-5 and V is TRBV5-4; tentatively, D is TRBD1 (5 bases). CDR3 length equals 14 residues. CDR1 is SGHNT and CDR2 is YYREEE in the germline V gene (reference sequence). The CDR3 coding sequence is TGTGCCACCAGCCCGGGGGACTGCAATCAGCCCCAGCATTTT. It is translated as CATSPGDCNQPQHF. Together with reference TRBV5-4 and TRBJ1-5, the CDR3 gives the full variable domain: ETGVTQSPTHLIKTRGQQVTLRCSSQSGHNTVSWYQQALGQGPQFIFQYYREEENGRGNFPPRFSGLQFPNYSSELNVNALELDDSALYLCATSPGDCNQPQHFGDGTRLSIL.

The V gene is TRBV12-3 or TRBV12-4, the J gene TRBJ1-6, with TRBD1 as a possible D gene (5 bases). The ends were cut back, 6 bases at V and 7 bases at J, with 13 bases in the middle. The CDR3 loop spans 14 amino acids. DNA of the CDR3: TGTGCCAGCAGAACCGGGACCACCAATTCACCCCTCCACTTT. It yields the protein CASRTGTTNSPLHF.

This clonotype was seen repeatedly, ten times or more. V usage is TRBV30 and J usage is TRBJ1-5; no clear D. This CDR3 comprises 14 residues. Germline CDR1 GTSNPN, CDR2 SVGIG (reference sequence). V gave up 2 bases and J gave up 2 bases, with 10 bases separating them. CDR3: CAWSFERGNQPQHF. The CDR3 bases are TGTGCCTGGAGTTTCGAGAGGGGCAATCAGCCCCAGCATTTT.

In DNA, the CDR3 is TGTGCCAGCAGCGTAGGGGGCAGGGTAGGTTCACCCCACACCTTC. Amino acid sequence: CASSVGGRVGSPHTF. V usage is TRBV9 and J usage is TRBJ1-2; TRBD1 might be the D (5 bases). CDR1 and CDR2 (germline): SGDLS, YYNGEE. Trimming cost V 0 bases and J 12 bases, with 21 bases left between them. The CDR3 spans 15 residues.

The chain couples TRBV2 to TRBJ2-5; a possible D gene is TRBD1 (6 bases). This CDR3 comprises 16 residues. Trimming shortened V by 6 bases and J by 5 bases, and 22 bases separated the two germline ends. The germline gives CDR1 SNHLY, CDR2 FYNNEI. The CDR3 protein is CASSSHMGQAHETQYF. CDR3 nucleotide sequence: TGTGCCAGCAGCTCGCACATGGGACAAGCCCACGAGACCCAGTACTTC.

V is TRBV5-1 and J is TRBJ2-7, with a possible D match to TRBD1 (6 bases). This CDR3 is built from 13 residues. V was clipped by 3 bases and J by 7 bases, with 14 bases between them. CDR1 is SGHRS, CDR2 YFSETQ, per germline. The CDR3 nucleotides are TGCGCCAGCAGCTGGGGACATGACACTGAGCAGTACTTC. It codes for CASSWGHDTEQYF.

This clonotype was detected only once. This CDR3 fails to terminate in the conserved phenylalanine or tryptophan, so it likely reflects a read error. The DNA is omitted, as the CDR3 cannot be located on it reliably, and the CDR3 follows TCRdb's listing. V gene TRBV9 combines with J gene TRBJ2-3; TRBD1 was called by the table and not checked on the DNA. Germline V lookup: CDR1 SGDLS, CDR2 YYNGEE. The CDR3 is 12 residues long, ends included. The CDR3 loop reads CASSVTVGAGYI.

The CDR3 sequence: CATSRGVGRGGELFF. CDR3 in DNA: TGTGCCACCAGCAGAGGAGTAGGGAGGGGCGGGGAGCTGTTTTTT. V gene TRBV15 combines with J gene TRBJ2-2; TRBD2 aligns across 7 bases. Germline values: CDR1 LNHNV, CDR2 YYDKDF (reference sequence). CDR3 length: 15 amino acids. J gave up 7 bases and V 1 base, and 6 bases lay outside the gene matches. The entire variable domain, with the rest obtained from reference TRBV15 and TRBJ2-2, is as follows: DAMVIQNPRYQVTQFGKPVTLSCSQTLNHNVMYWYQQKSSQAPKLLFHYYDKDFNNEADTPDNFQSRRPNTSFCFLDIRSPGLGDTAMYLCATSRGVGRGGELFFGEGSRLTVL.

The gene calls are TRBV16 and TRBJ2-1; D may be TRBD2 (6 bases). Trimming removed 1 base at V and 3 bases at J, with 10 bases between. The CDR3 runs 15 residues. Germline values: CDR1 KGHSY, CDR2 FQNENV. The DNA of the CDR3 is TGTGCCAGCAGCCAATATACGGGAGTCTACAATGAGCAGTTCTTC. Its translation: CASSQYTGVYNEQFF.

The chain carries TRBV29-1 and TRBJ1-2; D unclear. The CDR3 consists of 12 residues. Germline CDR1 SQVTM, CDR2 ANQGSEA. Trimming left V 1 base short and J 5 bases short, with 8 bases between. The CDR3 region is CSVEGSTYGYTF. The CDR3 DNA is TGCAGCGTTGAAGGATCAACGTATGGCTACACCTTC.